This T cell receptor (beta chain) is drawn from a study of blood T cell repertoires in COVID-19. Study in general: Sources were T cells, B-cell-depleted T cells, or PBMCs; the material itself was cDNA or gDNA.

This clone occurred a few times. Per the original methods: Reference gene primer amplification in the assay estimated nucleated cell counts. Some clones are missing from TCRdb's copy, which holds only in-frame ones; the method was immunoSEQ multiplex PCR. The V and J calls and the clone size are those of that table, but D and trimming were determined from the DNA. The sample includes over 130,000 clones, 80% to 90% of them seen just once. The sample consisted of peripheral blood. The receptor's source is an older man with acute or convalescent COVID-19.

The CDR3, as DNA: TGTGCCAGTAGGGCCGACAGGGGGAGATTCACTGAAGCTTTCTTT. Protein product: CASRADRGRFTEAFF. The chain has TRBV19 and TRBJ1-1; TRBD1 agrees at 9 bases. Trimming cost V 6 bases and J 4 bases; bases outside gene matches: 9. CDR3 size: 15 residues. CDR1 LNHDA and CDR2 SQIVND come from the germline V gene (reference sequence).